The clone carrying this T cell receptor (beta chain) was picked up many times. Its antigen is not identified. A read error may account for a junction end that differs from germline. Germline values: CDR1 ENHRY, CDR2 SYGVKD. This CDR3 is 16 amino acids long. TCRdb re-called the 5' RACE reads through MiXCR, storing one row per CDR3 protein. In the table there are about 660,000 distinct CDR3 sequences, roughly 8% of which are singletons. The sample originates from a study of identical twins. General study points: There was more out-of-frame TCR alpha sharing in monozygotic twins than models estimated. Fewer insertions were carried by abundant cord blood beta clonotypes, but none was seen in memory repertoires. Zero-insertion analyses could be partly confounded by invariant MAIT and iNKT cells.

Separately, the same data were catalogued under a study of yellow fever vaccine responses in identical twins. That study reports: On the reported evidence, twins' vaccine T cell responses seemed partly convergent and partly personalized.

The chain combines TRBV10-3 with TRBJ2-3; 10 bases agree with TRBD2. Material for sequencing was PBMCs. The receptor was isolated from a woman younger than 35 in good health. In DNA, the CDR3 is TGTGCCATTAGTGACCTAGCGGGGGCCTCAACAGATACGCAGTATTTT. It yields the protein CAISDLAGASTDTQYF.